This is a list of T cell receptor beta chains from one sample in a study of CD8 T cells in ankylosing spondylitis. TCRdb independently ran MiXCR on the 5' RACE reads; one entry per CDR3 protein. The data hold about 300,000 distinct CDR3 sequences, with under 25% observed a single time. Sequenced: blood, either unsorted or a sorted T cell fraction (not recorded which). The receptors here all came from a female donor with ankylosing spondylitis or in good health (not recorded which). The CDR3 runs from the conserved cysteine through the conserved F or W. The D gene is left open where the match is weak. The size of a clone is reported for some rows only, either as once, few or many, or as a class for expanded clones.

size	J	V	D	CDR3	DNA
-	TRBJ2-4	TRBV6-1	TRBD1	CASRTDRAPWINIQYF	TGTGCCAGCAGGACAGACAGGGCCCCATGGATTAACATTCAGTACTTC
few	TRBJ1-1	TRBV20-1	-	CSAQDHSRAEAFF	TGCAGTGCTCAGGACCACTCTAGAGCTGAAGCTTTCTTT
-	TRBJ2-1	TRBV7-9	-	CASSQDTNNEQFF	TGTGCCAGCAGCCAGGACACCAACAATGAGCAGTTCTTC
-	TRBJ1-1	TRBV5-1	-	CASSFENRKAFF	TGCGCCAGCAGCTTTGAGAACAGAAAAGCTTTCTTT
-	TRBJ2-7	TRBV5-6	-	CASSPQGTYEQYF	TGTGCCAGCAGCCCTCAGGGTACCTACGAGCAGTACTTC
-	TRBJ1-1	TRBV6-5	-	CASQRDDTAFF	TGTGCCAGCCAAAGAGACGACACGGCTTTCTTT
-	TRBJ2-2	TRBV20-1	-	CSARGGGVDTGELFF	TGCAGTGCTAGGGGGGGCGGAGTCGACACCGGGGAGCTGTTTTTT
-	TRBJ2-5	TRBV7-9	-	CASSLGSFMETQYF	TGTGCCAGCAGCTTAGGATCGTTCATGGAGACCCAGTACTTC
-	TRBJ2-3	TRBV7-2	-	CASSLVSGHLSTDTQYF	TGTGCCAGCAGCTTGGTATCAGGGCACCTTTCCACAGATACGCAGTATTTT
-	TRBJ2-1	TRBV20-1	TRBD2	CSAGLGYNEQFF	TGCAGTGCGGGACTAGGATACAATGAGCAGTTCTTC
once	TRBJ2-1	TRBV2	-	CASMKKTLITVNEQFF	TGTGCCAGCATGAAGAAGACACTCATAACGGTCAATGAGCAGTTCTTC
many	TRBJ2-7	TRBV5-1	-	CASSLRGNYEQYF	TGCGCCAGCAGCTTGCGTGGTAATTACGAGCAGTACTTC
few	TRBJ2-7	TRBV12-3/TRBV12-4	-	CASSNFYEQYF	TGTGCCAGCAGCAACTTCTACGAGCAGTACTTC
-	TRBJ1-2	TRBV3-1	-	CASSRGSDGGYTF	TGTGCCAGCAGCCGGGGGTCAGACGGAGGCTACACCTTC
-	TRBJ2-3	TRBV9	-	CASSGTLSSTDTQYF	TGTGCCAGCAGCGGTACCCTCTCGTCCACAGATACGCAGTATTTT
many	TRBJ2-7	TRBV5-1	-	CASSLGPGNTYEQYF	TGCGCCAGCAGCCTGGGACCAGGGAATACCTACGAGCAGTACTTC
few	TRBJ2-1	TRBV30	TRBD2	CAWSVRLAGYNEQFF	TGTGCCTGGAGTGTAAGACTAGCGGGCTACAATGAGCAGTTCTTC
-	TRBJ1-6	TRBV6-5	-	CASPQDSTHSPLHF	TGTGCCAGCCCACAGGACAGCACTCATTCACCCCTCCACTTT